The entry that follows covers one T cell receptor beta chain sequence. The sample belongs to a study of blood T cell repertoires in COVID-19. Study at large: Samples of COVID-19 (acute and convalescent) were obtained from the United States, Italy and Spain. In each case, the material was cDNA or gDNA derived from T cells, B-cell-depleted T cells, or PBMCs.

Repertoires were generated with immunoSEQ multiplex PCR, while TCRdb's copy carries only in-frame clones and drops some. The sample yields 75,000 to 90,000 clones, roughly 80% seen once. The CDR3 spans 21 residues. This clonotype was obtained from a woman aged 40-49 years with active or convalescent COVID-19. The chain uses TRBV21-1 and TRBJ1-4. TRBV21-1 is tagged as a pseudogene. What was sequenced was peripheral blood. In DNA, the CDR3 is TGTGCCAGCAGCGGGGACCGGGGGGGCCCTCAAGCTTTTGCAACTAATGAAAAACTGTTTTTT. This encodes CASSGDRGGPQAFATNEKLFF.